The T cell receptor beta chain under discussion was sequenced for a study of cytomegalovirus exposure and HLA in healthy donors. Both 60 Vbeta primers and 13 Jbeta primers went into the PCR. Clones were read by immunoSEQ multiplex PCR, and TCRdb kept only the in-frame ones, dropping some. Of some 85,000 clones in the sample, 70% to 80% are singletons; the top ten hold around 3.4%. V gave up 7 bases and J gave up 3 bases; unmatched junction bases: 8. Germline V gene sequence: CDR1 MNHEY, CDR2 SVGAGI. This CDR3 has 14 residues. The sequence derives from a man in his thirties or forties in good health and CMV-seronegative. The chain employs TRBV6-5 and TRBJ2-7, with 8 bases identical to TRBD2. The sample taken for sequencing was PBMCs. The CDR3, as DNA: TGTGCCAGCACCCGTTTCGGGAGGGTCTACGAGCAGTACTTC. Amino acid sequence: CASTRFGRVYEQYF.